The rows below give T cell receptor beta chains drawn from one sample of a study of memory CD4+ T cells and cytomegalovirus serostatus. The protocol was immunoSEQ multiplex PCR, while the TCRdb copy is restricted to in-frame clones and leaves out a portion. The table includes 45,000 to 65,000 clones, 82% detected once. Sequencing was carried out using memory CD4+ T cells from blood. The receptors come from an adult in good health and CMV-seronegative. Each CDR3 is given with its conserved first and last residue. D genes are given only for firm matches. Size tells how often a clone was seen (once, few, many) or the class of an expanded clone, and some rows leave it out.

j_call: TRBJ2-3
v_call: TRBV2
d_call: -
clone_size: -
cdr3_aa: CASSEGVARNTDTQYF
cdr3_nt: TGTGCCAGCAGTGAGGGGGTGGCCAGGAACACAGATACGCAGTATTTT

j_call: TRBJ1-5
v_call: TRBV28
d_call: -
clone_size: -
cdr3_aa: CASSPPGQGDQPQHF
cdr3_nt: TGTGCCAGCAGTCCTCCCGGACAAGGTGACCAGCCCCAGCATTTT

j_call: TRBJ1-5
v_call: TRBV19
d_call: -
clone_size: -
cdr3_aa: CASRDGTNQPQHF
cdr3_nt: TGTGCCAGCCGGGACGGGACTAATCAGCCCCAGCATTTT

j_call: TRBJ2-3
v_call: TRBV7-9
d_call: TRBD2
clone_size: -
cdr3_aa: CASSLGIAGLRDTQYF
cdr3_nt: TGTGCCAGCAGCTTAGGGATAGCGGGGTTAAGGGATACGCAGTATTTT

j_call: TRBJ1-1
v_call: TRBV7-2
d_call: -
clone_size: -
cdr3_aa: CASSLAVGWYTEAFF
cdr3_nt: TGTGCCAGCAGCTTAGCGGTAGGGTGGTACACTGAAGCTTTCTTT

j_call: TRBJ2-5
v_call: TRBV7-9
d_call: TRBD2
clone_size: once
cdr3_aa: CASSLGAASGTQETQYF
cdr3_nt: TGTGCCAGCAGCTTAGGGGCGGCTAGCGGCACCCAAGAGACCCAGTACTTC

j_call: TRBJ2-5
v_call: TRBV5-1
d_call: -
clone_size: once
cdr3_aa: CASSPGQSQLGHQETQYF
cdr3_nt: TGCGCCAGCAGCCCTGGACAGAGTCAATTAGGGCACCAAGAGACCCAGTACTTC

j_call: TRBJ2-5
v_call: TRBV5-5
d_call: -
clone_size: -
cdr3_aa: CASDRLGVRGETQYF
cdr3_nt: TGTGCCAGCGATAGGTTAGGAGTCCGAGGGGAGACCCAGTACTTC

j_call: TRBJ2-7
v_call: TRBV6-6
d_call: -
clone_size: -
cdr3_aa: CASSYSYADNYEQYF
cdr3_nt: TGTGCCAGCAGTTACTCCTATGCGGATAACTACGAGCAGTACTTC

j_call: TRBJ2-5
v_call: TRBV28
d_call: TRBD2
clone_size: -
cdr3_aa: CASSLTSGGFGETQYF
cdr3_nt: TGTGCCAGCAGTTTAACTAGCGGGGGGTTCGGAGAGACCCAGTACTTC

j_call: TRBJ1-5
v_call: TRBV7-2
d_call: -
clone_size: -
cdr3_aa: CASSLDSPGQPQHF
cdr3_nt: TGTGCCAGCAGCTTGGACAGCCCCGGTCAGCCCCAGCATTTT

j_call: TRBJ2-3
v_call: TRBV5-1
d_call: TRBD2
clone_size: few
cdr3_aa: CASSPPLAGLTDTQYF
cdr3_nt: TGCGCCAGCAGCCCGCCACTAGCGGGGCTAACAGATACGCAGTATTTT

j_call: TRBJ1-2
v_call: TRBV10-3
d_call: -
clone_size: -
cdr3_aa: CAISPGLFYGYTF
cdr3_nt: TGTGCCATCAGTCCGGGCCTCTTTTACGGCTACACCTTC

j_call: TRBJ2-5
v_call: TRBV19
d_call: TRBD1
clone_size: -
cdr3_aa: CASSIIGTGGETQYF
cdr3_nt: TGTGCCAGTAGTATCATTGGGACAGGAGGGGAGACCCAGTACTTC

j_call: TRBJ1-2
v_call: TRBV30
d_call: TRBD1
clone_size: -
cdr3_aa: CAWSVYQGANGYTF
cdr3_nt: TGTGCCTGGAGTGTATATCAGGGGGCCAATGGCTACACCTTC

j_call: TRBJ2-7
v_call: TRBV11-1
d_call: TRBD1
clone_size: -
cdr3_aa: CAGLRRGRDRGSYEQYF
cdr3_nt: TGTGCCGGCCTCCGCCGGGGCCGGGACAGGGGATCCTACGAGCAGTACTTC

j_call: TRBJ2-3
v_call: TRBV11-1
d_call: -
clone_size: -
cdr3_aa: CASSLSETSTDTQYF
cdr3_nt: TGTGCCAGCAGCTTAAGTGAGACTAGCACAGATACGCAGTATTTT

j_call: TRBJ2-7
v_call: TRBV6-5
d_call: TRBD2
clone_size: -
cdr3_aa: CASRLTSGPNYEQYF
cdr3_nt: TGTGCCAGCAGACTGACTAGCGGCCCTAACTACGAGCAGTACTTC

j_call: TRBJ2-7
v_call: TRBV7-6
d_call: TRBD2
clone_size: -
cdr3_aa: CASSRGGSSEHEQYF
cdr3_nt: TGTGCCAGCAGTCGGGGGGGGTCTAGTGAACACGAGCAGTACTTC

j_call: TRBJ2-2
v_call: TRBV12-5
d_call: -
clone_size: -
cdr3_aa: CASGLQGTTGELFF
cdr3_nt: TGTGCTAGTGGTCTGCAGGGTACCACCGGGGAGCTGTTTTTT

j_call: TRBJ1-6
v_call: TRBV19
d_call: -
clone_size: few
cdr3_aa: CASTRGGLNSPLHF
cdr3_nt: TGTGCCAGTACCAGGGGAGGACTTAATTCACCCCTCCACTTT

j_call: TRBJ1-2
v_call: TRBV6-5
d_call: TRBD1
clone_size: once
cdr3_aa: CASSYAGTGYGYTF
cdr3_nt: TGTGCCAGCAGTTATGCCGGGACAGGGTATGGCTACACCTTC

j_call: TRBJ2-2
v_call: TRBV2
d_call: TRBD2
clone_size: -
cdr3_aa: CASSTRGLVTGELFF
cdr3_nt: TGTGCCAGCAGTACCCGGGGACTAGTGACCGGGGAGCTGTTTTTT

j_call: TRBJ1-3
v_call: TRBV5-1
d_call: TRBD1
clone_size: few
cdr3_aa: CASSPETGRDTIYF
cdr3_nt: TGCGCCAGCAGCCCCGAGACAGGGAGAGACACCATATATTTT

j_call: TRBJ2-1
v_call: TRBV6-5
d_call: TRBD2
clone_size: -
cdr3_aa: CATRGLAGGRQFF
cdr3_nt: TGTGCCACCAGGGGACTAGCGGGGGGACGCCAGTTCTTC

j_call: TRBJ2-2
v_call: TRBV28
d_call: TRBD1
clone_size: -
cdr3_aa: CASKDRENTGELFF
cdr3_nt: TGTGCCAGTAAGGACAGGGAGAACACCGGGGAGCTGTTTTTT

j_call: TRBJ2-3
v_call: TRBV18
d_call: -
clone_size: -
cdr3_aa: CASSPLGDTQYF
cdr3_nt: TGTGCCAGCTCACCCTTGGGGGATACGCAGTATTTT

j_call: TRBJ2-3
v_call: TRBV12-5
d_call: TRBD2
clone_size: -
cdr3_aa: CASGSGLAGGPGDTQYF
cdr3_nt: TGTGCTAGTGGTTCCGGACTAGCGGGGGGGCCGGGAGATACGCAGTATTTT

j_call: TRBJ1-4
v_call: TRBV5-8
d_call: TRBD1
clone_size: -
cdr3_aa: CASSLTGTGNEKLFF
cdr3_nt: TGTGCCAGCAGCTTGACCGGGACAGGGAATGAAAAACTGTTTTTT

j_call: TRBJ2-7
v_call: TRBV5-1
d_call: -
clone_size: -
cdr3_aa: CASSRTRDDAQYF
cdr3_nt: TGCGCCAGCAGTAGGACACGGGACGACGCGCAGTACTTC

j_call: TRBJ2-1
v_call: TRBV7-2
d_call: -
clone_size: -
cdr3_aa: CASSLALTRHNEQLF
cdr3_nt: TGTGCCAGCAGCTTAGCGTTAACTAGACACAATGAGCAGCTCTTC

j_call: TRBJ1-1
v_call: TRBV19
d_call: TRBD1
clone_size: -
cdr3_aa: CASSIRTGGAGEAFF
cdr3_nt: TGTGCCAGTAGTATCCGGACAGGGGGCGCAGGGGAAGCTTTCTTT

j_call: TRBJ2-7
v_call: TRBV27
d_call: TRBD1
clone_size: -
cdr3_aa: CASSWDRGSYEQYF
cdr3_nt: TGTGCCAGCAGTTGGGACAGGGGGTCCTACGAGCAGTACTTC

j_call: TRBJ2-2
v_call: TRBV7-8
d_call: -
clone_size: -
cdr3_aa: CASSLFSRTGELFF
cdr3_nt: TGTGCCAGCAGCTTATTCAGCCGCACCGGGGAGCTGTTTTTT

j_call: TRBJ2-7
v_call: TRBV27
d_call: -
clone_size: -
cdr3_aa: CASSPGLVNTYEQYF
cdr3_nt: TGTGCCAGCAGTCCGGGACTCGTTAATACCTACGAGCAGTACTTC

j_call: TRBJ1-2
v_call: TRBV19
d_call: -
clone_size: -
cdr3_aa: CASTPTNFANYGYTF
cdr3_nt: TGTGCCAGTACCCCGACCAATTTCGCTAACTATGGCTACACCTTC

j_call: TRBJ2-1
v_call: TRBV15
d_call: -
clone_size: -
cdr3_aa: CATSRDLWGGGQSLDPSSYNEQFF
cdr3_nt: TGTGCCACCAGCAGAGATCTATGGGGCGGGGGCCAATCCCTCGATCCGAGCTCCTACAATGAGCAGTTCTTC